This TCR beta chain derives from a study of blood T cell repertoires in COVID-19. Whole-study context: Material from acute and convalescent COVID-19 was sourced from the United States, Italy and Spain.

This clone has just one count. TCRdb keeps only in-frame clones here, not all; method: immunoSEQ multiplex PCR. The sample lists 85,000 to 120,000 clones; approximately 84% were seen once. CDR3 length equals 17 residues. Germline values: CDR1 SGHKS, CDR2 YYEKEE (reference sequence). V lost 6 bases to trimming and J lost 0 bases, with 22 bases between them. This receptor was taken from a woman aged 60 to 75 with acute or convalescent COVID-19. The material sequenced was peripheral blood. The gene calls are TRBV5-5 and TRBJ2-7; a weak D match, TRBD1 (6 bases). The CDR3 sequence is CASIMTGTPFSSYEQYF. For the CDR3, the DNA is TGTGCCAGCATCATGACCGGGACACCCTTTAGCTCCTACGAGCAGTACTTC. Complete variable domain (other parts from reference TRBV5-5 and TRBJ2-7): DAGVTQSPTHLIKTRGQQVTLRCSPISGHKSVSWYQQVLGQGPQFIFQYYEKEERGRGNFPDRFSARQFPNYSSELNVNALLLGDSALYLCASIMTGTPFSSYEQYFGPGTRLTVT.